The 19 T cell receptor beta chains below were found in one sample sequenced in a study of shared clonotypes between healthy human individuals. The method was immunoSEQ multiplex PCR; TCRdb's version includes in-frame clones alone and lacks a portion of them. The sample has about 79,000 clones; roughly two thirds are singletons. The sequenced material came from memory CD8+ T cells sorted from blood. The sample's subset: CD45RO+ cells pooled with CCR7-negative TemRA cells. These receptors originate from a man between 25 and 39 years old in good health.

The CDR3, as DNA: TGTGCCAGCAGCCCCACGACAGGAGATGGCTACACCTTC. Residues: CASSPTTGDGYTF. The chain recombines TRBV27 with TRBJ1-2; perhaps TRBD1 as D (6 bases). The germline V gene encodes CDR1 MNHEY and CDR2 SMNVEV (reference sequence). The ends were cut back, 6 bases at V and 6 bases at J, with 14 bases in the middle. This CDR3 spans 13 amino acids.

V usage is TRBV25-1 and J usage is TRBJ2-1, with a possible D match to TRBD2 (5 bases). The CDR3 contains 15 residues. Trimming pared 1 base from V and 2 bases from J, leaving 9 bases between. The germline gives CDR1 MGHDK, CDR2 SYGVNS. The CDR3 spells CASSELSGPYNEQFF. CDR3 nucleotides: TGTGCCAGCAGTGAATTAAGCGGCCCCTACAATGAGCAGTTCTTC.

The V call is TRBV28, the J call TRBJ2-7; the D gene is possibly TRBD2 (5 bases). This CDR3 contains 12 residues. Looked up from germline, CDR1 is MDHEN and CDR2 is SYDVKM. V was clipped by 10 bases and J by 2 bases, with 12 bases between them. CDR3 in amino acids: CATAGSPYEQYF. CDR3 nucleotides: TGTGCCACCGCGGGTAGTCCCTACGAGCAGTACTTC.

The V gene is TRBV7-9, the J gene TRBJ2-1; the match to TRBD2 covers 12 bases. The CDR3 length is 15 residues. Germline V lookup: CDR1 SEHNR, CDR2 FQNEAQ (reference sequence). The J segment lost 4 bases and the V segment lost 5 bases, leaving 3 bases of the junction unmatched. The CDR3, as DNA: TGTGCCAGCAGCGGACTAGCGGGATTGTACAATGAGCAGTTCTTC. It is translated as CASSGLAGLYNEQFF.

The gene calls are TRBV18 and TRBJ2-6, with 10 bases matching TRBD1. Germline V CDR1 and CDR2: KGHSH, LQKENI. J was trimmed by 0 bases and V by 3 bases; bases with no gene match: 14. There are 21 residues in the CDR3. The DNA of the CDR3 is TGTGCCAGCTCACCCCGAAGTGAGGGACAGGGGCAACACTCTGGGGCCAACGTCCTGACTTTC. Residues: CASSPRSEGQGQHSGANVLTF. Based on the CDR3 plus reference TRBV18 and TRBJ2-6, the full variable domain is NAGVMQNPRHLVRRRGQEARLRCSPMKGHSHVYWYRQLPEEGLKFMVYLQKENIIDESGMPKERFSAEFPKEGPSILRIQQVVRGDSAAYFCASSPRSEGQGQHSGANVLTFGAGSRLTVL.

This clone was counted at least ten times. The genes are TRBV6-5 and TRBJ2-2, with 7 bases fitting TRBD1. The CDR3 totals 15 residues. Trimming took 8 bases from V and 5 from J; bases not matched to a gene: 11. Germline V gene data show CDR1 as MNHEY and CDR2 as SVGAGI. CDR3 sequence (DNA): TGTGCCAGCGGTCAGGGGGTGGTTGGGACCGGGGAGCTGTTTTTT. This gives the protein CASGQGVVGTGELFF.

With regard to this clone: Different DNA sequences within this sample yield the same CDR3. In DNA form, the CDR3 reads TGTGCCAGCAGCAAGGAGGCGGCATACGAGCAGTACTTC. This codes for CASSKEAAYEQYF. The genes are TRBV5-4 and TRBJ2-7; a weak D match, TRBD2 (5 bases). Trimming shortened V by 4 bases and J by 4 bases, and 12 bases separated the two germline ends. The CDR3 is 13 residues long. The germline CDR1 and CDR2 sequences are SGHNT and YYREEE (reference sequence). Full variable domain (missing parts from reference TRBV5-4 and TRBJ2-7): ETGVTQSPTHLIKTRGQQVTLRCSSQSGHNTVSWYQQALGQGPQFIFQYYREEENGRGNFPPRFSGLQFPNYSSELNVNALELDDSALYLCASSKEAAYEQYFGPGTRLTVT.

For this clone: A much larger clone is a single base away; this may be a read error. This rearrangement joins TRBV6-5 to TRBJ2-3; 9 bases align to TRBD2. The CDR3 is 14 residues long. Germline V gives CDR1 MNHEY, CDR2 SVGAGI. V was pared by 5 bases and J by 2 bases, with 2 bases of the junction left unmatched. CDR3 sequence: CASSGGRATDTQYF. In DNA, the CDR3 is TGTGCCAGCAGTGGCGGGAGGGCCACAGATACGCAGTATTTT.

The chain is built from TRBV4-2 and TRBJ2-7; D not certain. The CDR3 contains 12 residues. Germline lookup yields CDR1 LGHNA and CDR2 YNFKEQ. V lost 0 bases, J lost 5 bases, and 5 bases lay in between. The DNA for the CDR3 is TGTGCCAGCAGCCAAGATTCCCACGAGCAGTACTTC. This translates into CASSQDSHEQYF.

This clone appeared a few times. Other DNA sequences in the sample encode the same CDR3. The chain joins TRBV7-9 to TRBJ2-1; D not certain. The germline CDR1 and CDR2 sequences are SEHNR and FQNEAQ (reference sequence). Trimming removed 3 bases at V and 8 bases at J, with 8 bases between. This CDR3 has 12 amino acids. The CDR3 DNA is TGTGCCAGCAGCTTGGTAGTCCATGAGCAGTTCTTC. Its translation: CASSLVVHEQFF.

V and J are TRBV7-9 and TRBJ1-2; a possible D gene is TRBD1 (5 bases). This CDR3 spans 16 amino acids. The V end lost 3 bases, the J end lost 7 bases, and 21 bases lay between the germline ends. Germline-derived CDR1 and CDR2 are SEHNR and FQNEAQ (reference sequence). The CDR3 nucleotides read TGTGCCAGCAGCTTGTCCCTAATACAGGCTAAAACTGGCTACACCTTC. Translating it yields CASSLSLIQAKTGYTF.

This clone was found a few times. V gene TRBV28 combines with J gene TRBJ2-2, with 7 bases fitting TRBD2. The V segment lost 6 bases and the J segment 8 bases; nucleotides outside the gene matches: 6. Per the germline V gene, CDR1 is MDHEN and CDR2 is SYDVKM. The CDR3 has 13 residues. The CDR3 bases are TGTGCCAGCAGACCTGGACTAGGGGGGGAGCTGTTTTTT. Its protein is CASRPGLGGELFF.

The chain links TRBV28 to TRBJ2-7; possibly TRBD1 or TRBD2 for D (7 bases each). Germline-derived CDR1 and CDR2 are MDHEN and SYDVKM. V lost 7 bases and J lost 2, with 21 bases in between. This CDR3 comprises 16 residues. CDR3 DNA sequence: TGTGCCAGCACCGCCAGGGGGGGCCGGGGCGCCTACGAGCAGTACTTC. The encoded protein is CASTARGGRGAYEQYF.

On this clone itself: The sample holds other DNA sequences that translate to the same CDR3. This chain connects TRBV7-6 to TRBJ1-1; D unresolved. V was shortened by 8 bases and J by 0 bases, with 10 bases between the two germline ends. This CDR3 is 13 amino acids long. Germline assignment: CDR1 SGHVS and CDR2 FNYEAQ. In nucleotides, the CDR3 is TGTGCCAGCTCCGCCGACCTGAACACTGAAGCTTTCTTT. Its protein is CASSADLNTEAFF. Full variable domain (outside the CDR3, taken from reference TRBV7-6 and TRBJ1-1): GAGVSQSPRYKVTKRGQDVALRCDPISGHVSLYWYRQALGQGPEFLTYFNYEAQQDKSGLPNDRFSAERPEGSISTLTIQRTEQRDSAMYRCASSADLNTEAFFGQGTRLTVV.

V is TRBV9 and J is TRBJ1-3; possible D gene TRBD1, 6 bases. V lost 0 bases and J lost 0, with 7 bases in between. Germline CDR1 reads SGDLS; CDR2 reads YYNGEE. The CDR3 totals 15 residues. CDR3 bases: TGTGCCAGCAGCGTAGGAGGGGGCTCTGGAAACACCATATATTTT. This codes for CASSVGGGSGNTIYF. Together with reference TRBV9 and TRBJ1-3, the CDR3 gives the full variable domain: DSGVTQTPKHLITATGQRVTLRCSPRSGDLSVYWYQQSLDQGLQFLIQYYNGEERAKGNILERFSAQQFPDLHSELNLSSLELGDSALYFCASSVGGGSGNTIYFGEGSWLTVV.

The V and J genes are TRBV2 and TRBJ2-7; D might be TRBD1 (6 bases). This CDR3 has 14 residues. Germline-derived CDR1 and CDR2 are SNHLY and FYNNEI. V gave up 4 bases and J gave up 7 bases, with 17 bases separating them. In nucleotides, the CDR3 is TGTGCCAGCAGTGTGGCTGGGGGCGCGTCTGAGCAGTACTTC. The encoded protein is CASSVAGGASEQYF. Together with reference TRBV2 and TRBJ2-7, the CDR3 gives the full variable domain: EPEVTQTPSHQVTQMGQEVILRCVPISNHLYFYWYRQILGQKVEFLVSFYNNEISEKSEIFDDQFSVERPDGSNFTLKIRSTKLEDSAMYFCASSVAGGASEQYFGPGTRLTVT.

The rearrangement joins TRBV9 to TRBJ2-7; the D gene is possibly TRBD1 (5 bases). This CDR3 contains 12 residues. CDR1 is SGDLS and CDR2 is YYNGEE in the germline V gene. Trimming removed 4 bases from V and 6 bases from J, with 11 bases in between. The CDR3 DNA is TGTGCCAGCAGCCCGCAAACAGGCGAGCAGTACTTC. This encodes CASSPQTGEQYF.

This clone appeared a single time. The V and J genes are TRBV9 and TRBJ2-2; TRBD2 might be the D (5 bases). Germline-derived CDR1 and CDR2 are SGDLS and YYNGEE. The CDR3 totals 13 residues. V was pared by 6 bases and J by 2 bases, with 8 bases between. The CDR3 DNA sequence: TGTGCCAGCACCCCGGGAAACACCGGGGAGCTGTTTTTT. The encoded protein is CASTPGNTGELFF.

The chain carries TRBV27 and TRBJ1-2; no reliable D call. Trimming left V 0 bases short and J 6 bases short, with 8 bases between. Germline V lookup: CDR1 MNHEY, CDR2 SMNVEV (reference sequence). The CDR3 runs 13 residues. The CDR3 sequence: CASSLSSWHGYTF. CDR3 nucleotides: TGTGCCAGCAGTTTATCGTCCTGGCATGGCTACACCTTC.